These T cell receptor beta chains were read from a single sample in a study of T cells in Graves' hyperthyroidism and ophthalmopathy. From the multiplex PCR reads, TCRdb called clonotypes with MiXCR, one entry per CDR3 protein. The sample shows around 700,000 distinct CDR3 sequences, around 20% of them seen only once. The sequenced sample was blood. These receptors came from a woman aged 45 to 65 with Graves' hyperthyroidism that later progressed to Graves' ophthalmopathy. Both conserved end residues are part of each CDR3. The D gene is left open where the match is weak. Clone size is not always given. Where it is, it says once, few, many or a class for expanded clones.

>NA|TRBV9|TRBJ1-1|NA
CASSASRMNTEAFF
TGTGCCAGCAGCGCTTCAAGGATGAACACTGAAGCTTTCTTT
>NA|TRBV19|TRBJ1-4|few
CASREKATNEKLFF
TGTGCCAGTAGGGAGAAAGCAACTAATGAAAAACTGTTTTTT
>NA|TRBV11-2|TRBJ1-2|many
CASSPQAGANYGYTF
TGTGCCAGCAGTCCCCAGGCTGGGGCAAACTATGGCTACACCTTC
>NA|TRBV20-1|TRBJ1-6|few
CSARAKVDSPLHF
TGCAGTGCTAGAGCTAAAGTGGATTCACCCCTCCACTTT
>NA|TRBV6-1|TRBJ2-2|few
CASIGGQHTGELFF
TGTGCCAGCATCGGTGGCCAACATACCGGGGAGCTGTTTTTT
>NA|TRBV24-1|TRBJ2-3|few
CATSTRLGPDTQYF
TGTGCCACCAGTACGAGACTAGGCCCAGATACGCAGTATTTT
>NA|TRBV11-2|TRBJ1-1|many
CASSTGRYGEAFF
TGTGCCAGCAGCACCGGACGGTACGGTGAAGCTTTCTTT
>NA|TRBV10-3|TRBJ2-7|once
CAISESRWEQYF
TGTGCCATCAGTGAGTCGAGGTGGGAGCAGTACTTC
>NA|TRBV5-1|TRBJ2-5|NA
CASSFSRGQQETQYF
TGCGCCAGCAGCTTCAGCAGGGGCCAACAAGAGACCCAGTACTTC
>NA|TRBV7-9|TRBJ2-5|many
CASSAAHRDQETQYF
TGTGCCAGCAGCGCGGCCCACCGGGACCAAGAGACCCAGTACTTC
>TRBD1|TRBV5-1|TRBJ1-1|few
CASSWTGLSGSNTEAFF
TGCGCCAGCAGCTGGACAGGACTTTCTGGGTCGAACACTGAAGCTTTCTTT
>TRBD1|TRBV29-1|TRBJ1-2|NA
CSAPGQGAVGYTF
TGCAGCGCTCCGGGACAGGGGGCAGTTGGCTACACCTTC
>NA|TRBV3-1|TRBJ1-4|many
CASSQEAWTAHATNEKLFF
TGTGCCAGCAGCCAAGAGGCGTGGACAGCTCATGCAACTAATGAAAAACTGTTTTTT
>NA|TRBV6-1|TRBJ1-5|few
CASSDPSGTPNQPQHF
TGTGCCAGCAGTGACCCTTCCGGGACACCTAATCAGCCCCAGCATTTT
>TRBD1|TRBV19|TRBJ2-2|NA
CASRGTGGNGELFF
TGTGCCAGTAGAGGGACAGGGGGAAACGGGGAGCTGTTTTTT
>TRBD1|TRBV5-1|TRBJ1-3|few
CASSFRGQSGNTIYF
TGCGCCAGCAGCTTCAGGGGGCAATCTGGAAACACCATATATTTT
>TRBD2|TRBV7-9|TRBJ2-1|NA
CASSLVGLAGNEQFF
TGTGCCAGCAGCTTAGTCGGGCTAGCGGGGAATGAGCAGTTCTTC
>NA|TRBV27|TRBJ2-5|NA
CASGYRVETQYF
TGTGCCAGCGGATACAGGGTGGAGACCCAGTACTTC
>NA|TRBV20-1|TRBJ2-5|few
CSATQGPQETQYF
TGCAGTGCCACGCAGGGACCCCAAGAGACCCAGTACTTC
>NA|TRBV20-1|TRBJ1-2|NA
CSASLPEKGYLGYGYTF
TGCAGTGCTAGTTTACCGGAAAAAGGATATCTGGGCTATGGCTACACCTTC
>TRBD1|TRBV3-1|TRBJ2-3|many
CASSQDWKTGADTQYF
TGTGCCAGCAGCCAAGATTGGAAGACAGGGGCGGATACGCAGTATTTT
>NA|TRBV3-1|TRBJ1-2|many
CASSHTLDYGYTF
TGTGCCAGCAGCCACACCCTGGACTATGGCTACACCTTC
>NA|TRBV6-1|TRBJ1-1|many
CASSGHRDWDTEAFF
TGTGCCAGCAGTGGTCACAGGGATTGGGACACTGAAGCTTTCTTT
>TRBD1|TRBV5-1|TRBJ1-2|NA
CASLFGQGVGGYTF
TGCGCCAGCCTATTCGGACAGGGGGTTGGAGGCTACACCTTC